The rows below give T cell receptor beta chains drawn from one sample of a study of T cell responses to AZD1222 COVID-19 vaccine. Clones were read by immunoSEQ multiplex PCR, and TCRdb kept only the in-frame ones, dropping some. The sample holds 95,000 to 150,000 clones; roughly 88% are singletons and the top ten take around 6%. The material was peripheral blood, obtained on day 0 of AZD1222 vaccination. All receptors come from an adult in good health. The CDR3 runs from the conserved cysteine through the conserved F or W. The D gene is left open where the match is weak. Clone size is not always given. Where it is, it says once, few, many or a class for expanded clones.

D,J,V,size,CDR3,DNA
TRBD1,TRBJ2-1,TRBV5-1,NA,CASRPITGGGWNEQFF,TGCGCCAGCAGGCCTATAACAGGGGGCGGATGGAATGAGCAGTTCTTC
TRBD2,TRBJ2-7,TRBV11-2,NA,CASSWTSGSGYEQYF,TGTGCCAGCAGCTGGACTAGCGGGAGTGGGTACGAGCAGTACTTC
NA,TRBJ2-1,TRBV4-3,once,CASSHIPRDEQFF,TGCGCCAGCAGCCATATACCTAGGGATGAGCAGTTCTTC
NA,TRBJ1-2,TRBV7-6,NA,CASSLAGWGTF,TGTGCCAGCAGCTTAGCGGGTTGGGGGACCTTC
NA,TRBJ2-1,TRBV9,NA,CASSVRGGANEQFF,TGTGCCAGCAGCGTAAGAGGGGGGGCCAATGAGCAGTTCTTC
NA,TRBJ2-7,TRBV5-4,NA,CASSITGDEELQYF,TGTGCCAGCAGCATCACCGGGGACGAAGAGCTGCAGTACTTC
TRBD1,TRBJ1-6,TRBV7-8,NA,CASSTGGYSPLHF,TGTGCCAGCAGTACAGGGGGCTATTCACCCCTCCACTTT
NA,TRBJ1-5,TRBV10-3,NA,CATGGGESSDSNQPQHF,TGTGCCACCGGGGGAGGGGAGTCCTCCGATAGCAATCAGCCCCAGCATTTT
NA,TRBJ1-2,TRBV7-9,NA,CASSLVGEDGYTF,TGTGCCAGCAGCTTAGTTGGTGAGGACGGCTACACCTTC
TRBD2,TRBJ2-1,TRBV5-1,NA,CASSLNSGGFYNEQFF,TGCGCCAGCAGCTTGAATAGCGGGGGGTTCTACAATGAGCAGTTCTTC
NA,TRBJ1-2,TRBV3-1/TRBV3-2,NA,CASSQEVPGNYGYTF,TGTGCCAGCAGCCAAGAGGTGCCAGGGAACTATGGCTACACCTTC
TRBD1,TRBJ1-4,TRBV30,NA,CAGQGGFLSTNEKLFF,TGTGCCGGCCAGGGGGGGTTTTTATCGACTAATGAAAAACTGTTTTTT
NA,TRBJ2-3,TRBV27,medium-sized,CASSNTDTQYF,TGTGCCAGCAGTAATACAGATACGCAGTATTTT
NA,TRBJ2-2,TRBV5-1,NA,CASSLTQGGLPPGGELFF,TGCGCCAGCAGCTTGACTCAGGGGGGGCTCCCTCCGGGCGGGGAGCTGTTTTTT
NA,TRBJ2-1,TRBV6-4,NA,CASSERSYNEQFF,TGTGCCAGCAGTGAACGGTCCTACAATGAGCAGTTCTTC
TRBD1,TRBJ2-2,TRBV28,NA,CASSRRQGNTGELFF,TGTGCCAGCAGTCGCAGACAGGGGAACACCGGGGAGCTGTTTTTT
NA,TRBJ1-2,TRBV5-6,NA,CASSWDYGYTF,TGTGCCAGCAGCTGGGACTATGGCTACACCTTC
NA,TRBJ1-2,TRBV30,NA,CAWSRPLYGYTF,TGTGCCTGGAGTAGGCCCTTATATGGCTACACCTTC
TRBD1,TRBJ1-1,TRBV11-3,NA,CASSSYQGATEAFF,TGTGCCAGCAGCTCCTATCAGGGGGCGACTGAAGCTTTCTTT
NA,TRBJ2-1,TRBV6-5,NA,CASSILAGSYNEQFF,TGTGCCAGCAGTATTCTAGCAGGCTCCTACAATGAGCAGTTCTTC
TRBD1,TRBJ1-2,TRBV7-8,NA,CASSPEGQGGGYTF,TGTGCCAGCAGCCCTGAGGGACAGGGGGGTGGCTACACCTTC
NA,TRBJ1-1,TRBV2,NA,CASSVGVNTEAFF,TGTGCCAGCAGTGTTGGGGTGAACACTGAAGCTTTCTTT
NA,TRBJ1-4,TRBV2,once,CASRTRTQLFF,TGTGCCAGCAGGACACGTACGCAACTGTTTTTT
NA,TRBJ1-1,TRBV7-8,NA,CASSFRTVNTEAFF,TGTGCCAGCAGCTTCCGGACCGTGAACACTGAAGCTTTCTTT
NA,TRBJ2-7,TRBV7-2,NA,CASSPRDGSYEQYF,TGTGCCAGCAGCCCACGGGACGGCTCCTACGAGCAGTACTTC